Each of the 11 T cell receptor beta chains below was sequenced from the same sample in a study of T cell repertoires in cytomegalovirus infection. TCRdb re-analysed the reads in MiXCR, keeping a single row per CDR3 protein. The data show 250,000 or so distinct CDR3 sequences, approximately 9% seen once. Input material: PBMCs. The source is a human donor in good health (CMV status not recorded). Some clones in this sample may be carry-over from other donors' samples.

The J gene is TRBJ2-1, the V gene TRBV14; 9 bases fit TRBD1. V gave up 4 bases and J gave up 12 bases; unmatched junction bases: 10. This CDR3 is 14 amino acids long. Per the germline V gene, CDR1 is SGHDN and CDR2 is FVKESK. CDR3 residues: CASSRTTGGNGQFF. The CDR3 DNA reads TGTGCCAGCAGCCGAACCACAGGGGGCAACGGGCAGTTCTTC.

This clonotype was seen repeatedly, ten times or more. The V call is TRBV30, the J call TRBJ1-2, with a tentative D call TRBD1 (5 bases). The germline V gene encodes CDR1 GTSNPN and CDR2 SVGIG (reference sequence). V lost 3 bases, J lost 5 bases, and 13 bases lay in between. The CDR3 sequence is 13 residues long. This CDR3 is CAWRGVKGYGYTF. The CDR3, as DNA: TGTGCCTGGAGAGGGGTAAAAGGGTATGGCTACACCTTC.

This clonotype was recorded at least ten times. The rearrangement links TRBV27 to TRBJ2-1; D ambiguous. Germline CDR1 reads MNHEY; CDR2 reads SMNVEV (reference sequence). V was cut by 2 bases and J by 7 bases, with 18 bases left in between. The CDR3 contains 16 residues. The CDR3: CASSLRAGPAANEQFF. CDR3 coding DNA: TGTGCCAGCAGTTTAAGGGCTGGGCCAGCTGCGAATGAGCAGTTCTTC.

This clonotype has at least ten counts. The gene calls are TRBV7-2 and TRBJ1-1, with D uncertain. From germline, CDR1 is SGHTA and CDR2 FQGNSA. This CDR3 spans 11 amino acids. V shed 3 bases and J shed 8 bases, with 7 bases lying between them. CDR3 region: CASSLIAEAFF. CDR3 nucleotide sequence: TGTGCCAGCAGCTTGATCGCAGAAGCTTTCTTT.

This clonotype was recorded many times. V is TRBV7-6 and J is TRBJ2-2; 7 bases fit TRBD1. The CDR3 totals 14 residues. Germline lookup yields CDR1 SGHVS and CDR2 FNYEAQ. After removal of 6 bases from V and 4 bases from J, the junction contained 5 bases not matched to a gene. DNA of the CDR3: TGTGCCAGCAGGAGGGGGCAGGTCACCGGGGAGCTGTTTTTT. Translation: CASRRGQVTGELFF.

This clonotype was detected only a few times. J is TRBJ2-1 and V is TRBV7-8; 10 nucleotides agree with TRBD2. CDR3 size: 17 residues. J lost 7 bases, V lost 1 base, and 10 bases had no gene match. The germline CDR1 and CDR2 sequences are SGHVS and FQNEAQ. The CDR3 bases are TGTGCCAGCAGCTTAGTCTCTCGGCTAGCGGGAGTGAATGAGCAGTTCTTC. As protein: CASSLVSRLAGVNEQFF.

The sample holds a few counts of this clonotype. The J gene is TRBJ2-1, the V gene TRBV7-6, with 9 bases that match TRBD2. The germline V gene encodes CDR1 SGHVS and CDR2 FNYEAQ. This CDR3 comprises 13 residues. The junction had 7 bases not matched to a gene; V was cut back by 6 bases and J by 10 bases. The CDR3 region is CASRVGLAPEQFF. CDR3 in DNA: TGTGCCAGCAGGGTGGGACTAGCCCCCGAGCAGTTCTTC.

The sample holds many counts of this clonotype. V gene TRBV6-2 or TRBV6-3 combines with J gene TRBJ2-1; unclear D gene. The V end lost 3 bases, the J end lost 10 bases, and 13 bases lay between the germline ends. Germline V gives CDR1 MNHEY, CDR2 SVGEGT. The CDR3 runs 13 residues. CDR3 sequence: CASSYGRVREQFF. As DNA, the CDR3 is TGTGCCAGCAGTTATGGAAGGGTTAGGGAGCAGTTCTTC.

The V gene is TRBV7-2, the J gene TRBJ2-7; TRBD2 aligns across 8 bases. The germline V gene encodes CDR1 SGHTA and CDR2 FQGNSA. The length of the CDR3 is 15 residues. V shed 1 base, J shed 2 bases, and the junction held 4 bases outside the gene matches. The CDR3 DNA reads as TGTGCCAGCAGCTTAGAGCGGGGGACGACCTACGAGCAGTACTTC. Its translation: CASSLERGTTYEQYF.

This clonotype was observed a handful of times. The chain carries TRBV5-6 and TRBJ1-3; unclear D gene. The germline V gene encodes CDR1 SGHDT and CDR2 YYEEEE. The CDR3 spans 16 residues. The V gene lost 4 bases and the J gene lost 0 bases, with 14 bases spanning the gap. CDR3 in amino acids: CASSVTGMSSGNTIYF. In nucleotides, the CDR3 is TGTGCCAGCAGCGTCACCGGGATGAGCTCTGGAAACACCATATATTTT.

The chain couples TRBV6-2 or TRBV6-3 to TRBJ2-1; 12 positions agree with TRBD2. Germline CDR1 reads MNHEY; CDR2 reads SVGEGT. V shed 0 bases and J 8 bases; nucleotides not matched to a gene: 5. The CDR3 spans 16 residues. The chain's CDR3 is CASSYSLAGGLDEQFF. The CDR3 DNA follows: TGTGCCAGCAGTTACTCGCTAGCGGGGGGGTTGGATGAGCAGTTCTTC.